Listed below are T cell receptor beta chains from one sample, sequenced in a study of blood T cell repertoires in COVID-19. Here immunoSEQ multiplex PCR was the method, and the copy in TCRdb shows in-frame clones only, minus some. The data show 75,000 to 90,000 clones, with less than 95% seen just once and roughly 1% held by the top ten. The specimen was peripheral blood. The receptor set was obtained from a woman aged 45-65 years in a cohort sampled during active COVID-19. Both conserved end residues are part of each CDR3. A D gene is named only where the DNA matches it firmly. The size entry is marked missing in some rows and otherwise reads once, few, many or a size class.

d_call j_call clone_size v_call cdr3_nt cdr3_aa
TRBD2 TRBJ2-1 - TRBV15 TGTGCCACCAGCAGCTTCGTGGGACTAGACAATGAGCAGTTCTTC CATSSFVGLDNEQFF
- TRBJ1-5 once TRBV12-5 TGTGCTAGTTCCCCAGGGGATAGCAATCAGCCCCAGCATTTT CASSPGDSNQPQHF
TRBD1 TRBJ2-6 - TRBV7-2 TGTGCCAGCAGCCCCCGAGGGGCAGGGGGCGGTGGGGCCAACGTCCTGACTTTC CASSPRGAGGGGANVLTF
TRBD2 TRBJ2-1 - TRBV28 TGTGCCAGCAGCCAAACTCTAGCGGGAGGTGTGTACAATGAGCAGTTCTTC CASSQTLAGGVYNEQFF
- TRBJ2-2 - TRBV2 TGTGCCAGCAGTGCAGGGAACACCGGGGAGCTGTTTTTT CASSAGNTGELFF
- TRBJ2-1 - TRBV7-8 TGTGCCAGCAGCGCTTGGCTGGAGCAGTTCTTC CASSAWLEQFF
- TRBJ2-7 - TRBV27 TGTGCCAGCAGGGGAACAGGAACCGCCTACGAGCAGTACTTC CASRGTGTAYEQYF
- TRBJ1-5 - TRBV10-3 TGTGCCATCAGTGAGCCAAAAAGGGGGTCTGGCGTTCGGGATCAGCCCCAGCATTTT CAISEPKRGSGVRDQPQHF
TRBD2 TRBJ2-3 - TRBV28 TGTGCCAGCAGTTTTATGGGTGCGGGAGGGCCAAAAGATACGCAGTATTTT CASSFMGAGGPKDTQYF
TRBD2 TRBJ2-1 - TRBV19 TGTGCCAGTACTCGACTAGCGGGACAAAACAATGAGCAGTTCTTC CASTRLAGQNNEQFF
TRBD2 TRBJ2-3 - TRBV15 TGTGCCACCAGCCGACTAGCGGGGGCCACAGATACGCAGTATTTT CATSRLAGATDTQYF
TRBD1 TRBJ1-3 - TRBV9 TGTGCCAGCAGCTTTGGACAGGCGTCTGGAAACACCATATATTTT CASSFGQASGNTIYF
TRBD2 TRBJ2-7 - TRBV4-1 TGCGCCAGCAGCTTCGAACCGGGACTAGCGGGAGCAGGGCAGTACTTC CASSFEPGLAGAGQYF
- TRBJ2-3 - TRBV6-5 TGTGCCAGCTTAGCGGTACCCGGCGGTACGCAGTATTTT CASLAVPGGTQYF
TRBD1 TRBJ2-5 - TRBV28 TGTGCCAGCGGGACAGGGGGCAGAGAGACCCAGTACTTC CASGTGGRETQYF
TRBD2 TRBJ2-2 - TRBV4-1 TGCGCCAGCAGCCAAGAACGCCCAGCGGGAGGGCCCCTCACCGGGGAGCTGTTTTTT CASSQERPAGGPLTGELFF
TRBD2 TRBJ2-3 - TRBV5-1 TGCGCCAGCAGCTTGGGGGCTAGCGGAGACACAGATACGCAGTATTTT CASSLGASGDTDTQYF
TRBD2 TRBJ2-7 - TRBV6-2/TRBV6-3 TGTGCCAGCAGTTACCGGTTTAGCGGGAGCCACGAGCAGTACTTC CASSYRFSGSHEQYF
TRBD2 TRBJ2-1 - TRBV29-1 TGCAGCGTCCTACCAATCGGACTAGCCTCCAATGAGCAGTTCTTC CSVLPIGLASNEQFF
TRBD1 TRBJ1-2 - TRBV10-2 TGCGCCAGCAGTGAAACGGACAGGGGATGGGGCTACACCTTC CASSETDRGWGYTF
TRBD2 TRBJ2-1 - TRBV7-2 TGTGCCAGCAGCTCTAGCGGGAGTTACTATGAGCAGTTCTTC CASSSSGSYYEQFF
- TRBJ2-5 - TRBV7-9 TGTGCCAGCAGCTTCCTAACGAACCAAGAGACCCAGTACTTC CASSFLTNQETQYF
TRBD1 TRBJ2-1 - TRBV7-2 TGTGCCAGCAGCTTAACCGCGGGACAGGGATTCAATGAGCAGTTCTTC CASSLTAGQGFNEQFF
TRBD2 TRBJ2-2 few TRBV14 TGTGCCAGCAGTGCACTAGCGGGGAACACCGGGGAGCTGTTTTTT CASSALAGNTGELFF
- TRBJ2-7 - TRBV6-5 TGTGCCAGCGGACAAAGCTCCTACGAGCAGTACTTC CASGQSSYEQYF
- TRBJ2-2 - TRBV7-8 TGTGCCAGCAGCTCCTCGAGGGACGGGGAGCTGTTTTTT CASSSSRDGELFF
- TRBJ2-1 - TRBV9 TGTGCCAGCAGCGTAGGCGGGGCTAGCTCCTACAATGAGCAGTTCTTC CASSVGGASSYNEQFF
TRBD2 TRBJ2-7 few TRBV7-2 TGTGCCAGCAGCTTAACGCGGAGCGGGGGGAACGAGCAGTACTTC CASSLTRSGGNEQYF
- TRBJ2-2 few TRBV5-1 TGCGCCAGCAGCTCCGGACAACGCGCGAACACCGGGGAGCTGTTTTTT CASSSGQRANTGELFF
TRBD1 TRBJ1-2 - TRBV7-9 TGTGCCAGCAGTCTCTCCGACAGGGGAGTTTGGGGCTACACCTTC CASSLSDRGVWGYTF
TRBD1 TRBJ1-1 - TRBV2 TGTGCCAGCAGTGGACAGGGTGTGAACACTGAAGCTTTCTTT CASSGQGVNTEAFF
- TRBJ1-2 - TRBV5-1 TGCGCCAGCAGCCCAAATCCGGAACCTCTAGATTTCACCTTC CASSPNPEPLDFTF
- TRBJ2-1 once TRBV12-3/TRBV12-4 TGTGCCAGCACCCTCGGCCTAGGGCAGTTCTTC CASTLGLGQFF
TRBD1 TRBJ1-6 - TRBV2 TGTGCCAGCTCCGGGACAGGGAGGTCACCCCTCCACTTT CASSGTGRSPLHF
- TRBJ2-1 - TRBV9 TGTGCCAGCAGCGTAGAGAGGGTCGACGAGCAGTTCTTC CASSVERVDEQFF
- TRBJ1-1 - TRBV18 TGTGCCAGCTCACCACGGGGGGTAGCCATGAACACTGAAGCTTTCTTT CASSPRGVAMNTEAFF
TRBD1 TRBJ2-1 - TRBV5-1 TGCGCCAGCAGCTTCACCGGGACAGACTACAATGAGCAGTTCTTC CASSFTGTDYNEQFF
- TRBJ1-5 - TRBV27 TGTGCCAGCAGTTTGCGGGTTGGTCAGCCCCAGCATTTT CASSLRVGQPQHF
- TRBJ1-1 few TRBV6-6 TGTGCCAGCAGTTACGGAGGGGAAGGCACTGAAGCTTTCTTT CASSYGGEGTEAFF